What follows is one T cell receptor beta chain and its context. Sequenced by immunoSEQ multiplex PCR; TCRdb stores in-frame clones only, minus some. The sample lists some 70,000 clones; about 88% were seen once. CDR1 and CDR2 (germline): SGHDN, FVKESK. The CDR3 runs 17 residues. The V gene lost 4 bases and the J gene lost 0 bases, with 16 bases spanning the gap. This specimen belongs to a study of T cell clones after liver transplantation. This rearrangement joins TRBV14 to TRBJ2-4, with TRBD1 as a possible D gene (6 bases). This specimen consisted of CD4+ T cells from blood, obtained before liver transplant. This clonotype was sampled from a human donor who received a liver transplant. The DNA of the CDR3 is TGTGCCAGCAGCCTACTTACGACAGGTCTAGCCAAAAACATTCAGTACTTC. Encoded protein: CASSLLTTGLAKNIQYF.